This is a list of T cell receptor beta chains from one sample in a study of T cell repertoires in cytomegalovirus infection. MiXCR was run by TCRdb on the reads, yielding one entry per CDR3 protein. Seen here are 100,000 to 150,000 distinct CDR3 sequences, roughly 9% observed once, and the top ten hold roughly 9.1%. Sequenced material: PBMCs. These receptors were collected from a human donor in good health (CMV status not recorded). Some clones in this sample may be carry-over from other donors' samples. CDR3s include the opening cysteine and the closing phenylalanine or tryptophan. Fields, in order: V gene, clone size, J gene, D gene, CDR3 DNA, CDR3 protein. A D gene is named only where the DNA matches it firmly. Expanded clones get a size class; other rows say once, few or many, or leave the size out.

v_call: TRBV28
clone_size: many
j_call: TRBJ2-1
d_call: .
cdr3_nt: TGTGCCAGCACCTCATTGAGGGGGGGCGGGCAGTTCTTC
cdr3_aa: CASTSLRGGGQFF

v_call: TRBV20-1
clone_size: many
j_call: TRBJ1-2
d_call: .
cdr3_nt: TGCAGTGCTGGGGGACTTTCTTACACCTTC
cdr3_aa: CSAGGLSYTF

v_call: TRBV5-1
clone_size: few
j_call: TRBJ2-3
d_call: .
cdr3_nt: TGCGCCAGCAGCTATGGAGGGATAACTAGCACAGATACGCAGTATTTT
cdr3_aa: CASSYGGITSTDTQYF

v_call: TRBV23-1
clone_size: many
j_call: TRBJ1-2
d_call: .
cdr3_nt: TGCGCCAGCCACGGACGGCTAGCGTCTAACTATGGCTACACCTTC
cdr3_aa: CASHGRLASNYGYTF

v_call: TRBV19
clone_size: many
j_call: TRBJ2-5
d_call: TRBD1
cdr3_nt: TGTGCCAGCAGTGGGGACAGGGGAGAGACCCAGTACTTC
cdr3_aa: CASSGDRGETQYF

v_call: TRBV12-3/TRBV12-4
clone_size: many
j_call: TRBJ2-1
d_call: .
cdr3_nt: TGTGCCAGCAGTAGGTGGGGGGAGCGGACTGAGCAGTTCTTC
cdr3_aa: CASSRWGERTEQFF

v_call: TRBV28
clone_size: many
j_call: TRBJ1-2
d_call: .
cdr3_nt: TGTGCCAGCAGTTCTCCGGGTCTTCCTTCCTACACCTTC
cdr3_aa: CASSSPGLPSYTF

v_call: TRBV6-5
clone_size: many
j_call: TRBJ2-2
d_call: .
cdr3_nt: TGTGCCAGCAGTTACTCCAGGGTCGGGAGCGCGAACACCGGGGAGCTGTTTTTT
cdr3_aa: CASSYSRVGSANTGELFF

v_call: TRBV5-1
clone_size: many
j_call: TRBJ2-7
d_call: .
cdr3_nt: TGCGCCAGCAGCCCGGACCACCGACGCTACGAGCAGTACTTC
cdr3_aa: CASSPDHRRYEQYF

v_call: TRBV28
clone_size: .
j_call: TRBJ1-2
d_call: .
cdr3_nt: TGTGCCAGCAGTTTATCAGCCTTAGGCTACACCTTC
cdr3_aa: CASSLSALGYTF

v_call: TRBV30
clone_size: few
j_call: TRBJ1-1
d_call: .
cdr3_nt: TGTGCCTGGATGGTGAACACTGAAGCTTTCTTT
cdr3_aa: CAWMVNTEAFF

v_call: TRBV25-1
clone_size: many
j_call: TRBJ2-7
d_call: TRBD2
cdr3_nt: TGTGCCAGCAGTGAAGGGGGGTTAGCGGGGGTCTCCTACGAGCAGTACTTC
cdr3_aa: CASSEGGLAGVSYEQYF

v_call: TRBV25-1
clone_size: .
j_call: TRBJ2-3
d_call: .
cdr3_nt: TGTGCCAGCAGATACACAGATACGCAGTATTTT
cdr3_aa: CASRYTDTQYF

v_call: TRBV29-1
clone_size: many
j_call: TRBJ2-3
d_call: .
cdr3_nt: TGCAGCGTTGCCGGGCTGCAGTTCGTCACGCAGTATTTT
cdr3_aa: CSVAGLQFVTQYF

v_call: TRBV7-2
clone_size: many
j_call: TRBJ2-7
d_call: .
cdr3_nt: TGTGCCAGCAGCTTAAAGATGGTAGGGACGGGGGAGCAGTACTTC
cdr3_aa: CASSLKMVGTGEQYF

v_call: TRBV5-1
clone_size: few
j_call: TRBJ2-2
d_call: TRBD1
cdr3_nt: TGCGCCAGCAGCGTGGACAGGGCCTCCACCGGGGAGCTGTTTTTT
cdr3_aa: CASSVDRASTGELFF

v_call: TRBV7-6
clone_size: many
j_call: TRBJ2-3
d_call: .
cdr3_nt: TGTGCCAGCAGTCAAAAGCGAGATACGCAGTATTTT
cdr3_aa: CASSQKRDTQYF

v_call: TRBV7-2
clone_size: many
j_call: TRBJ1-4
d_call: .
cdr3_nt: TGTGCCAGCAGCTTGTCCGGGAGTAATGAAAAACTGTTTTTT
cdr3_aa: CASSLSGSNEKLFF

v_call: TRBV20-1
clone_size: few
j_call: TRBJ2-3
d_call: .
cdr3_nt: TGCAGTGCTCCAGGGGCCGGCGGCTTTACAGATACGCAGTATTTT
cdr3_aa: CSAPGAGGFTDTQYF

v_call: TRBV29-1
clone_size: once
j_call: TRBJ1-1
d_call: TRBD1
cdr3_nt: TGCAGCGTTGAAAACAGGGGGCCACCTGAAGCTTTCTTT
cdr3_aa: CSVENRGPPEAFF

v_call: TRBV20-1
clone_size: .
j_call: TRBJ2-1
d_call: TRBD1
cdr3_nt: TGCAGTGCTAAGACAGGGCCAACTGAGCAGTTCTTC
cdr3_aa: CSAKTGPTEQFF

v_call: TRBV5-1
clone_size: many
j_call: TRBJ2-5
d_call: .
cdr3_nt: TGCGCCAGCAGCTTGGGTCCTGGGGAGACCCAGTACTTC
cdr3_aa: CASSLGPGETQYF

v_call: TRBV20-1
clone_size: many
j_call: TRBJ1-1
d_call: TRBD1
cdr3_nt: TGCAGTGCTACCGACGGAGGAGGGACAGGGGACACTGAAGCTTTCTTT
cdr3_aa: CSATDGGGTGDTEAFF

v_call: TRBV28
clone_size: few
j_call: TRBJ1-5
d_call: .
cdr3_nt: TGTGCCAGCAGGCCCGGATGGAATCAGCCCCAGCATTTT
cdr3_aa: CASRPGWNQPQHF

v_call: TRBV14
clone_size: few
j_call: TRBJ2-3
d_call: .
cdr3_nt: TGTGCCAGCAGCCAAGCCCTGGTTCCAGCAGATACGCAGTATTTT
cdr3_aa: CASSQALVPADTQYF

v_call: TRBV19
clone_size: many
j_call: TRBJ2-1
d_call: .
cdr3_nt: TGTGCCAGTAGTCCCTCGGCGCGGGAGCAGTTCTTC
cdr3_aa: CASSPSAREQFF

v_call: TRBV4-1
clone_size: many
j_call: TRBJ1-5
d_call: .
cdr3_nt: TGCGCCAGCAGCAACTCGGGGGGCAATCAGCCCCAGCATTTT
cdr3_aa: CASSNSGGNQPQHF

v_call: TRBV7-2
clone_size: many
j_call: TRBJ1-6
d_call: TRBD1
cdr3_nt: TGTGCCAGCAGCTTAGATTTGACAGGGTTGTCACCCCTCCACTTT
cdr3_aa: CASSLDLTGLSPLHF

v_call: TRBV5-1
clone_size: many
j_call: TRBJ1-4
d_call: .
cdr3_nt: TGCGCCAGCAGGGCCATTAGAGGAGACAATGAAAAACTGTTTTTT
cdr3_aa: CASRAIRGDNEKLFF

v_call: TRBV7-8
clone_size: many
j_call: TRBJ2-7
d_call: .
cdr3_nt: TGTGCCAGCAGCTCGACAGTGGGACCCCAGCAGTACTTC
cdr3_aa: CASSSTVGPQQYF

v_call: TRBV19
clone_size: many
j_call: TRBJ1-2
d_call: .
cdr3_nt: TGTGCCAGTAGTATTGGGGGCGCGAGGGCGTATGGCTACACCTTC
cdr3_aa: CASSIGGARAYGYTF

v_call: TRBV20-1
clone_size: .
j_call: TRBJ2-3
d_call: .
cdr3_nt: TGCAGTGGATCGAACAGGGCGGTGAGCATAGATACGCAGTATTTT
cdr3_aa: CSGSNRAVSIDTQYF

v_call: TRBV19
clone_size: many
j_call: TRBJ2-7
d_call: TRBD2
cdr3_nt: TGTGCCAGTAGAGGGACTAGCGGAACCTACGAGCAGTACTTC
cdr3_aa: CASRGTSGTYEQYF

v_call: TRBV5-1
clone_size: many
j_call: TRBJ1-5
d_call: .
cdr3_nt: TGCGCCAGCAGCTTGGAAGGGCTCAATCAGCCCCAGCATTTT
cdr3_aa: CASSLEGLNQPQHF

v_call: TRBV9
clone_size: few
j_call: TRBJ1-1
d_call: .
cdr3_nt: TGTGCCAGCAGCCGGATGAGTCGGGGGAACACTGAAGCTTTCTTT
cdr3_aa: CASSRMSRGNTEAFF

v_call: TRBV2
clone_size: many
j_call: TRBJ1-5
d_call: .
cdr3_nt: TGTGCCAGCAGTGATAAGGCAGGAGGGCCTCAGCCCCAGCATTTT
cdr3_aa: CASSDKAGGPQPQHF

v_call: TRBV10-3
clone_size: many
j_call: TRBJ2-7
d_call: TRBD2
cdr3_nt: TGTGCCATCAAAACTAGCGGAGGGAATCTCGACGAGCAGTACTTC
cdr3_aa: CAIKTSGGNLDEQYF

v_call: TRBV2
clone_size: many
j_call: TRBJ2-1
d_call: .
cdr3_nt: TGTGCCAGCACGGACTCTATCTCCTACAATGAGCAGTTCTTC
cdr3_aa: CASTDSISYNEQFF

v_call: TRBV12-5
clone_size: many
j_call: TRBJ1-6
d_call: .
cdr3_nt: TGTGCTAGTGGCCTTGGACAGTTTGGATCACCCCTCCACTTT
cdr3_aa: CASGLGQFGSPLHF

v_call: TRBV19
clone_size: many
j_call: TRBJ2-7
d_call: TRBD2
cdr3_nt: TGTGCCAGTTCCCTCGAGCGGGGGTACGAGCAGTACTTC
cdr3_aa: CASSLERGYEQYF

v_call: TRBV28
clone_size: many
j_call: TRBJ1-1
d_call: .
cdr3_nt: TGTGCCAGCCGCGAGGGGGTGATGAACACTGAAGCTTTCTTT
cdr3_aa: CASREGVMNTEAFF

v_call: TRBV9
clone_size: many
j_call: TRBJ2-7
d_call: .
cdr3_nt: TGTGCCAGCAGCCCAGGGGGGGCCGCCTACGAGCAGTACTTC
cdr3_aa: CASSPGGAAYEQYF

v_call: TRBV14
clone_size: .
j_call: TRBJ2-5
d_call: .
cdr3_nt: TGTGCCAGCAGCCAAGTTGACGGCCTCCCTCAGTACTTC
cdr3_aa: CASSQVDGLPQYF

v_call: TRBV29-1
clone_size: .
j_call: TRBJ2-1
d_call: .
cdr3_nt: TGCAGCGTTGGGCCCCTGACCCACAATGAGCAGTTCTTC
cdr3_aa: CSVGPLTHNEQFF

v_call: TRBV9
clone_size: .
j_call: TRBJ2-4
d_call: TRBD2
cdr3_nt: TGTGCCAGCAGCGTAAGCGGGGGGTCCCCGAAAGCCAAAAACATTCAGTACTTC
cdr3_aa: CASSVSGGSPKAKNIQYF

v_call: TRBV7-9
clone_size: few
j_call: TRBJ2-5
d_call: TRBD1
cdr3_nt: TGTGCCAGCAGCTTTGGACAGGGGTCCTTGGAGACCCAGTACTTC
cdr3_aa: CASSFGQGSLETQYF

v_call: TRBV20-1
clone_size: .
j_call: TRBJ2-5
d_call: .
cdr3_nt: TGCAGTGCTGTGGACGGACAAGAGACCCAGTACTTC
cdr3_aa: CSAVDGQETQYF

v_call: TRBV11-3
clone_size: many
j_call: TRBJ2-5
d_call: TRBD2
cdr3_nt: TGTGCCAGCAGCCATAGCGGGACGCTCCAAGAGACCCAGTACTTC
cdr3_aa: CASSHSGTLQETQYF

v_call: TRBV5-4
clone_size: many
j_call: TRBJ1-1
d_call: TRBD1
cdr3_nt: TGTGCCAGCAGCTCAAGACAGGGGGACACTGAAGCTTTCTTT
cdr3_aa: CASSSRQGDTEAFF

v_call: TRBV15
clone_size: many
j_call: TRBJ1-6
d_call: TRBD1
cdr3_nt: TGTGCCACCAGCACCGGGACAGGCCCTAATTCACCCCTCCACTTT
cdr3_aa: CATSTGTGPNSPLHF

v_call: TRBV12-3/TRBV12-4
clone_size: many
j_call: TRBJ2-5
d_call: .
cdr3_nt: TGTGCCAGCAGCTCCGCACTAGATCGAGAGACCCAGTACTTC
cdr3_aa: CASSSALDRETQYF

v_call: TRBV7-2
clone_size: many
j_call: TRBJ1-5
d_call: .
cdr3_nt: TGTGCCAGCAGCTTCCTAGACGGGTTCAATCAGCCCCAGCATTTT
cdr3_aa: CASSFLDGFNQPQHF